These T cell receptor beta chains were read from a single sample in a study of cytomegalovirus exposure and HLA in healthy donors. The assay was immunoSEQ multiplex PCR, and TCRdb's table has in-frame clones only and misses some. Among some 170,000 clones listed, roughly 90% were seen once. Sequencing was done on a sample of PBMCs. Receptors originate from a man between 18 and 29 years old in good health and CMV-seropositive. Each CDR3 is given without its conserved first and last residue.

J gene,V gene,CDR3 protein
TRBJ2-1,TRBV10-1,ASSGTPKTGLDSYNEQF
TRBJ2-3,TRBV6-4,ASSLPGQGAPGTADTQY
TRBJ2-1,TRBV5-6,ASSHGGRAYNEQF
TRBJ2-3,TRBV5-6,ASSLASGSTDTQY
TRBJ2-7,TRBV7-3,ASSLYEQY
TRBJ2-7,TRBV10-3,AISGSQGVYEQY
TRBJ2-1,TRBV28,ASSFHWEGIYEQF
TRBJ1-2,TRBV5-4,ASSPSGRLSYGYT
TRBJ2-7,TRBV5-1,ASSWAGTGGSYEQY
TRBJ2-5,TRBV11-2,ASSFSGQETQY
TRBJ2-5,TRBV6-1,ASRSWGLQETQY
TRBJ2-7,TRBV18,ASSPRGGRVAYEQY
TRBJ1-3,TRBV5-6,ASSRRGQGGRNTIY
TRBJ2-5,TRBV28,ASSYSLGQGQETQY
TRBJ2-7,TRBV4-1,ASSHSGKPYEQY
TRBJ2-7,TRBV7-2,ASSLVAGGGYEQY
TRBJ1-2,TRBV7-2,ASSLAVRAEGYT
TRBJ2-2,TRBV28,ASSFKSGTLNTGELF
TRBJ2-1,TRBV5-1,ASSPGLADYNEQF
TRBJ2-7,TRBV6-1,ASSVLAQSYEQY
TRBJ2-7,TRBV5-1,ASSLAPRDSLLDEQY
TRBJ2-7,TRBV5-6,ASSLGGPTYEQY
TRBJ1-4,TRBV28,ASSFLPRLTDTNEKLF
TRBJ2-1,TRBV7-6,ASSVLAGGPPGDEQF
TRBJ2-1,TRBV7-9,ASSLRVPGSSYNEQF
TRBJ2-7,TRBV27,ASSPYGIRKRERYEQY
TRBJ2-1,TRBV7-8,ASSLVPGSSYNEQF
TRBJ2-1,TRBV30,AWSIGVVDEQF
TRBJ1-1,TRBV6-4,ARQTPNGEVNTEAF
TRBJ1-1,TRBV30,AWSTGGLNTEAF
TRBJ2-2,TRBV7-8,ASSSWTGERGTGELF
TRBJ2-1,TRBV19,ASSIYGRGSYNEQF
TRBJ2-7,TRBV18,ASSPGLAYEQY
TRBJ2-6,TRBV4-1,ASSSLTGRSGANVLT
TRBJ1-1,TRBV10-3,AIWGGNTEAF
TRBJ1-5,TRBV19,ASSIRSGTGLSNQPQH
TRBJ2-3,TRBV10-2,ASSGTSGTIPSTDTQY
TRBJ1-1,TRBV11-3,ASSSEFAEAF
TRBJ2-5,TRBV7-7,ASSLGRGSQETQY
TRBJ2-3,TRBV7-9,ASSLPAGSTDTQY
TRBJ2-1,TRBV5-6,ASSPKLAGGSNEQF